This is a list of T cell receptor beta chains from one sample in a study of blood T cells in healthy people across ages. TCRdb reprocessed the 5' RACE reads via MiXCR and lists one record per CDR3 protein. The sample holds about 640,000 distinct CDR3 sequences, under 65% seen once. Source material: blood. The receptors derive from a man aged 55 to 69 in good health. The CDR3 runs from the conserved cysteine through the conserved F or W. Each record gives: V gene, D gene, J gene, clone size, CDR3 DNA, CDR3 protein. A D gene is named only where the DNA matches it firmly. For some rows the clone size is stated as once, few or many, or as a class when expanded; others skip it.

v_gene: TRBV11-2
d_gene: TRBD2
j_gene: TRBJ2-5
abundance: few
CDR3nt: TGTGCCAGCAGCGGACCCGGGACTAGTGGGGAGACCCAGTACTTC
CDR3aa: CASSGPGTSGETQYF

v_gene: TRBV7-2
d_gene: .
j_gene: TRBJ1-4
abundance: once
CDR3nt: TGTGCCAGCAGCTTAGGGGGAGGATCAACTAATGAAAAACTGTTTTTT
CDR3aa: CASSLGGGSTNEKLFF

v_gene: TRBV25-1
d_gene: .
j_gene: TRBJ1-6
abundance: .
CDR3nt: TGTGACAGCAGTGAATTGGCAGCCTATAATTCACCCCTCCACTTT
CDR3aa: CDSSELAAYNSPLHF

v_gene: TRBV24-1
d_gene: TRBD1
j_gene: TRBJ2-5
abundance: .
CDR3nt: TGTGCCACCAGTGATTCCGGACAGGCCCAAGAGACCCAGTACTTC
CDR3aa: CATSDSGQAQETQYF

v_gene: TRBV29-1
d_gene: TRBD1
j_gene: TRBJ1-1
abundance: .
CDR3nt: TGCAGCGTTGCCCCCGGGACAGGGACTACGGAAGCTTTCTTT
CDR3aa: CSVAPGTGTTEAFF

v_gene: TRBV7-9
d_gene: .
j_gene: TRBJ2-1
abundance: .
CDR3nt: TGTGCCAGCAGCTTAGGCGGGGAAGGGTCCTACAATGAGCAGTTCTTC
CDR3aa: CASSLGGEGSYNEQFF

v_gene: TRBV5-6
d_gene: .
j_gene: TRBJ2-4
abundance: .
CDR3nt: TGTGCCAGCACCCCTCCCGGGACACAAAACATTCAGTACTTC
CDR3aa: CASTPPGTQNIQYF

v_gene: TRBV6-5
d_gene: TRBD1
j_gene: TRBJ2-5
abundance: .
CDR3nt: TGTGCCAGCAGGGGACAGGGTGTAGAGACCCAGTACTTC
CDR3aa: CASRGQGVETQYF

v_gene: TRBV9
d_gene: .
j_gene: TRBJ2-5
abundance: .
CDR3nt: TGTGCCAGCAGCGCGGGGACTGGAGCTGGAGAGACCCAGTACTTC
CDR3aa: CASSAGTGAGETQYF

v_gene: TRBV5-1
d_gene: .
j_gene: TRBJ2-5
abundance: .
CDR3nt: TGCGCCAGCAGCTTGGTTGAGACGTACCAAGAGACCCAGTACTTC
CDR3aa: CASSLVETYQETQYF

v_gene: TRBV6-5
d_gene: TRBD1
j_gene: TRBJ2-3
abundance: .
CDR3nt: TGTGCCAGCAGTTACGGGACAGGGGGCACAGATACGCAGTATTTT
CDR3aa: CASSYGTGGTDTQYF

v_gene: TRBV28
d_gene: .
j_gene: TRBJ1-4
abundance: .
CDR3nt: TGTGCCAGCAGGGGAGGCGGGCAGGGCGGCGAAAAACTGTTTTTT
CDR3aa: CASRGGGQGGEKLFF

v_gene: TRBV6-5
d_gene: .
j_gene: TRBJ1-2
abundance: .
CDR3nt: TGTGCCAGCAGTTACTCGCCCGGATTTAACTATGGCTACACCTTC
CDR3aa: CASSYSPGFNYGYTF

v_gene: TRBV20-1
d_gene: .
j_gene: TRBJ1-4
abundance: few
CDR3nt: TGCAGTGCTAACAGGGATGAAAAACTGTTTTTT
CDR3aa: CSANRDEKLFF

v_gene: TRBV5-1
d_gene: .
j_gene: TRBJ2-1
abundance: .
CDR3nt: TGCGCCAGCAGCCGCCGACAGGACAATGAGCAGTTCTTC
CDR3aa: CASSRRQDNEQFF

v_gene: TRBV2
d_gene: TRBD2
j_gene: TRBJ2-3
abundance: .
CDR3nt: TGTGCCAGCAGTGAATTGAATAGCGGGGCAGATACGCAGTATTTT
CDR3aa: CASSELNSGADTQYF

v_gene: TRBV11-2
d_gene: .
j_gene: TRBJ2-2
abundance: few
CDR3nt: TGTGCCAGCAGCTTAGATCCGGGAGTTGGCGGGGAGCTGTTTTTT
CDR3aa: CASSLDPGVGGELFF

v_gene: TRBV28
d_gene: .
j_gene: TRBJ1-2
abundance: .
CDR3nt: TGTGCCACCCGGGGGCGGTTCGGCTACACCTTC
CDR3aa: CATRGRFGYTF

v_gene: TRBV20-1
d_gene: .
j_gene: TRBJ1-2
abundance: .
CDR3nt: TGCAGTGCTCTACAGGGTCCCTATGGCTACACCTTC
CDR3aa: CSALQGPYGYTF